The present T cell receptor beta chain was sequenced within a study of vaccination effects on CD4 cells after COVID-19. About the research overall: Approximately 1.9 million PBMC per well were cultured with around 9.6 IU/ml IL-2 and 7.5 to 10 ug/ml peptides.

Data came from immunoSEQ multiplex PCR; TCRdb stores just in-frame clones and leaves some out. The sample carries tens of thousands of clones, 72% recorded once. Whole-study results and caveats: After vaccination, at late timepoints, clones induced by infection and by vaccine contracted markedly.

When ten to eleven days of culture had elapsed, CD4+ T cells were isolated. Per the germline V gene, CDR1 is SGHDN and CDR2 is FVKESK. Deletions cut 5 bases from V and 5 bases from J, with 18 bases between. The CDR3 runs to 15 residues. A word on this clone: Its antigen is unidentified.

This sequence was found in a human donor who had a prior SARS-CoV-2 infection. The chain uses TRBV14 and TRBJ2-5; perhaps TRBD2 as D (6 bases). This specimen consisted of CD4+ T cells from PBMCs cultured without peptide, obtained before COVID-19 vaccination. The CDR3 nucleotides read TGTGCCAGCAGCACCCAAAGCGGGTGGGCGGAGACCCAGTACTTC. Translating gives CASSTQSGWAETQYF.